This is a list of T cell receptor beta chains from one sample in a study of control samples from healthy donors and cancer patients. Repertoires were generated with immunoSEQ multiplex PCR, while TCRdb's copy carries only in-frame clones and drops some. The data contain some 130,000 clones, around 92% of them singletons. The material sequenced was PBMCs. Receptors were obtained from a man aged 45-60 years with head and neck cancer. Each CDR3 is given with its conserved first and last residue. D genes are given only for firm matches. Expanded clones get a size class; other rows say once, few or many, or leave the size out.

j_call cdr3_length d_call v_call clone_size cdr3_aa cdr3_nt
TRBJ1-1 16 NA TRBV11-2 once CASSLVSLFSGTEAFF TGTGCCAGCAGCTTAGTCTCCTTATTTTCTGGCACTGAAGCTTTCTTT
TRBJ1-2 13 NA TRBV11-2 NA CASSPQADYGYTF TGTGCCAGCAGCCCTCAGGCTGACTATGGCTACACCTTC
TRBJ2-7 14 TRBD1 TRBV6-1 NA CASSELQGAPLLYF TGTGCCAGCAGTGAACTACAGGGGGCGCCCCTTCTGTACTTC
TRBJ2-1 15 NA TRBV13 NA CASSEDRGPNNEQFF TGTGCCAGCAGCGAGGACAGAGGCCCAAACAATGAGCAGTTCTTC
TRBJ2-5 13 NA TRBV5-1 NA CASSSDSRETQYF TGCGCCAGCAGCTCAGACAGTCGAGAGACCCAGTACTTC
TRBJ2-1 15 TRBD2 TRBV27 NA CASSPRTSSGNEQFF TGTGCCAGCAGTCCCCGGACTAGCTCGGGGAATGAGCAGTTCTTC
TRBJ1-2 14 TRBD1 TRBV5-1 NA CASKSGTGTYGYTF TGCGCCAGCAAATCCGGGACAGGGACCTATGGCTACACCTTC
TRBJ2-1 15 TRBD2 TRBV6-2/TRBV6-3 NA CASSSSGGAYNEQFF TGTGCCAGCAGTTCAAGCGGGGGGGCCTACAATGAGCAGTTCTTC
TRBJ2-1 16 NA TRBV25-1 NA CASSDTNRDNNNEQFF TGTGCCAGCAGTGACACCAACCGGGACAATAACAATGAGCAGTTCTTC
TRBJ2-1 15 TRBD1 TRBV9 NA CASSLRTGGYNEQFF TGTGCCAGCAGCTTACGGACAGGGGGCTACAATGAGCAGTTCTTC
TRBJ1-5 13 NA TRBV7-2 NA CASSSRVNQPQHF TGTGCCAGCAGCTCCAGGGTTAATCAGCCCCAGCATTTT
TRBJ1-1 16 TRBD1 TRBV2 once CASRDGTGVLNTEAFF TGTGCCAGCAGGGACGGGACAGGGGTCCTGAACACTGAAGCTTTCTTT
TRBJ2-1 15 NA TRBV30 NA CAWSEGRGGNNEQFF TGTGCCTGGAGTGAGGGAAGAGGGGGGAACAATGAGCAGTTCTTC
TRBJ1-2 15 TRBD1 TRBV11-2 NA CASSSRGPGTRGYTF TGTGCCAGCAGCTCGAGGGGGCCAGGGACCCGTGGCTACACCTTC
TRBJ1-4 14 NA TRBV6-5 NA CASSSLGGSEKLFF TGTGCCAGCAGTTCTTTGGGGGGTAGTGAAAAACTGTTTTTT
TRBJ2-1 15 TRBD2 TRBV6-5 NA CASRVGLAGGVKQFF TGTGCCAGCAGGGTTGGACTAGCGGGAGGAGTTAAGCAGTTCTTC
TRBJ1-1 13 NA TRBV12-3/TRBV12-4 NA CASSLGPTVEAFF TGTGCCAGCAGTTTAGGCCCGACAGTTGAAGCTTTCTTT
TRBJ2-1 14 NA TRBV28 NA CASSFLASIGEQFF TGTGCCAGCAGTTTCCTAGCCTCAATCGGGGAGCAGTTCTTC
TRBJ2-1 16 NA TRBV5-1 NA CASSVGNSGPYNEQFF TGCGCCAGCAGCGTCGGGAATAGCGGTCCCTACAATGAGCAGTTCTTC
TRBJ2-1 13 NA TRBV27 NA CASSNSGYNEQFF TGTGCCAGCAGTAACTCAGGATACAATGAGCAGTTCTTC
TRBJ2-5 14 TRBD1 TRBV6-5 NA CASRGGQGGETQYF TGTGCCAGCAGAGGAGGACAGGGAGGAGAGACCCAGTACTTC
TRBJ2-4 14 TRBD1 TRBV29-1 NA CSVVLSGGFDIQYF TGCAGCGTTGTGTTGTCAGGGGGCTTTGACATTCAGTACTTC
TRBJ2-7 14 TRBD1 TRBV3-1/TRBV3-2 NA CASSHGQGNYEQYF TGTGCCAGCAGCCACGGACAGGGAAACTACGAGCAGTACTTC
TRBJ2-1 16 TRBD2 TRBV5-1 NA CASSLTSGGALNEQFF TGCGCCAGCAGCTTGACTAGCGGGGGAGCACTTAATGAGCAGTTCTTC
TRBJ2-3 15 NA TRBV7-6 once CASSVGGSSTDTQYF TGTGCCAGCAGCGTCGGCGGCTCTAGCACAGATACGCAGTATTTT
TRBJ2-2 17 NA TRBV7-9 NA CASSRKGKQEDTGELFF TGTGCCAGCAGCCGAAAAGGCAAACAGGAGGACACCGGGGAGCTGTTTTTT
TRBJ2-1 16 TRBD2 TRBV9 NA CASSGLAGNYPNEQFF TGTGCCAGCAGCGGTTTAGCGGGGAACTATCCCAATGAGCAGTTCTTC
TRBJ2-1 15 TRBD1 TRBV7-8 NA CASSLGTGKYNEQFF TGTGCCAGCAGCTTAGGGACAGGTAAATACAATGAGCAGTTCTTC
TRBJ1-2 11 TRBD1 TRBV5-1 NA CASSLGQGSTF TGCGCCAGCAGCTTGGGACAGGGGAGTACCTTC
TRBJ2-3 13 NA TRBV6-5 few CATTAASAGTQYF TGTGCCACCACGGCCGCTAGCGCAGGTACGCAGTATTTT
TRBJ2-3 15 NA TRBV5-5 NA CASSLDGKGTDTQYF TGTGCCAGCAGCTTGGATGGGAAGGGCACAGATACGCAGTATTTT
TRBJ1-5 13 NA TRBV19 NA CASSHREIQPQHF TGTGCCAGTAGCCACAGGGAAATCCAGCCCCAGCATTTT
TRBJ1-1 15 TRBD1 TRBV28 NA CASSFSGQGNTEAFF TGTGCCAGCAGTTTCTCCGGACAGGGAAACACTGAAGCTTTCTTT
TRBJ2-7 13 NA TRBV30 NA CAWSPEVTSEQYF TGTGCCTGGAGCCCCGAGGTGACCAGCGAGCAGTACTTC
TRBJ2-7 16 TRBD2 TRBV6-4 once CASSDKEREGLYEQYF TGTGCCAGCAGTGACAAAGAGCGGGAGGGCCTCTACGAGCAGTACTTC
TRBJ1-3 15 NA TRBV6-5 NA CASSPTGYSGNTIYF TGTGCCAGCAGCCCCACAGGCTACTCTGGAAACACCATATATTTT
TRBJ2-7 17 NA TRBV9 NA CASSVDSFKDHSYEQYF TGTGCCAGCAGCGTAGACTCTTTCAAGGACCACTCCTACGAGCAGTACTTC
TRBJ1-2 13 NA TRBV6-1 NA CASSEKGNYGYTF TGTGCCAGCAGTGAGAAAGGGAACTATGGCTACACCTTC
TRBJ2-5 14 NA TRBV5-1 NA CASSSLTTGETQYF TGCGCCAGCAGCTCCTTGACGACTGGGGAGACCCAGTACTTC
TRBJ2-1 16 TRBD2 TRBV4-2 NA CASSQVPSGSYNEQFF TGTGCCAGCAGCCAAGTACCTAGCGGGAGCTACAATGAGCAGTTCTTC
TRBJ1-2 13 NA TRBV7-9 NA CASSLVPGDGYTF TGTGCCAGCAGCTTAGTACCGGGGGACGGCTACACCTTC
TRBJ2-7 16 NA TRBV11-2 once CASSLMEYPLSYEQYF TGTGCCAGCAGCTTAATGGAGTATCCTCTATCCTACGAGCAGTACTTC
TRBJ2-1 14 TRBD1 TRBV18 NA CASSPPRDREEQFF TGTGCCAGCTCACCACCCCGGGACAGAGAGGAGCAGTTCTTC
TRBJ2-2 15 NA TRBV11-2 NA CASSTTTGRAGELFF TGTGCCAGCAGCACAACGACAGGGAGGGCCGGGGAGCTGTTTTTT
TRBJ1-5 16 NA TRBV19 NA CASSIPALEGYQPQHF TGTGCCAGTAGTATCCCGGCCCTGGAGGGCTATCAGCCCCAGCATTTT
TRBJ2-1 13 NA TRBV5-1 NA CASSLTGYNEQFF TGCGCCAGCAGCTTGACTGGGTACAATGAGCAGTTCTTC
TRBJ1-4 14 NA TRBV7-9 NA CASSSTAGAEKLFF TGTGCCAGCAGCTCGACGGCGGGGGCCGAAAAACTGTTTTTT
TRBJ2-1 16 TRBD1 TRBV7-8 NA CASSWTGGQGYNEQFF TGTGCCAGCAGCTGGACCGGGGGACAGGGCTACAATGAGCAGTTCTTC
TRBJ2-3 15 TRBD1 TRBV5-1 once CASSWDSPSTDTQYF TGCGCCAGCAGCTGGGACAGTCCTAGCACAGATACGCAGTATTTT
TRBJ2-7 13 NA TRBV7-2 NA CASSLERLSEQYF TGTGCCAGCAGCTTAGAGAGACTATCCGAGCAGTACTTC
TRBJ2-5 14 TRBD1 TRBV5-1 NA CASRDRDPREAQYF TGCGCCAGCCGGGACAGGGACCCAAGAGAGGCCCAGTACTTC
TRBJ1-3 13 NA TRBV6-5 NA CASRRTGGNTIYF TGTGCCAGCCGACGGACTGGAGGAAACACCATATATTTT
TRBJ2-7 15 TRBD1 TRBV19 NA CASSLQGQGAYEQYF TGTGCCAGTAGTTTACAGGGACAGGGGGCCTACGAGCAGTACTTC
TRBJ1-5 15 NA TRBV7-8 once CASSFDGTAGQPQHF TGTGCCAGCAGCTTCGATGGGACGGCGGGCCAGCCCCAGCATTTT
TRBJ1-2 15 NA TRBV2 NA CASSVRAGLVSGYTF TGTGCCAGCAGTGTTCGGGCAGGGTTGGTGAGCGGCTACACCTTC
TRBJ1-4 15 NA TRBV5-1 NA CASSFGPSVNEKLFF TGCGCCAGCAGCTTCGGACCTTCAGTGAATGAAAAACTGTTTTTT
TRBJ1-5 14 TRBD1 TRBV18 NA CASSPGQAGQPQHF TGTGCCAGCTCACCCGGACAGGCAGGGCAGCCCCAGCATTTT
TRBJ1-1 16 TRBD1 TRBV19 NA CASTDLFPGQGAGAFF TGTGCCAGTACCGACCTATTTCCGGGACAGGGGGCGGGAGCTTTCTTT
TRBJ2-1 14 NA TRBV30 NA CAWSVSEVTDKQFF TGTGCCTGGAGTGTATCGGAAGTCACAGACAAGCAGTTCTTC